The source of this T cell receptor beta chain is a study of cytomegalovirus exposure and HLA in healthy donors. General study findings and limits: Trimming of TCR beta V- and J-genes showed a link, identified in a later analysis, to a missense DCLRE1C variant.

In germline, CDR1 is SQVTM, CDR2 ANQGSEA. With 6 bases clipped from V and 2 bases from J, the junction kept 12 bases outside the gene matches. This CDR3 comprises 15 residues. The PCR was carried out with 60 Vbeta primers and 13 Jbeta primers. The protocol was immunoSEQ multiplex PCR, while the TCRdb copy is restricted to in-frame clones and leaves out a portion. The sample holds about 86,000 clones; 78% are singletons and the top ten take around 2.6%. Comment on this clone: As yet, its antigen is unknown.

This TCR derives from a male donor in good health and CMV-seropositive. The chain combines TRBV29-1 with TRBJ1-2, with 7 nucleotides matching TRBD1. Sample: PBMCs. The CDR3 here is CSVPSPGGRNYGYTF. The CDR3 DNA sequence: TGCAGCGTACCTTCCCCAGGGGGGAGAAACTATGGCTACACCTTC. The complete variable domain, with remaining parts taken from reference TRBV29-1 and TRBJ1-2, reads SAVISQKPSRDICQRGTSLTIQCQVDSQVTMMFWYRQQPGQSLTLIATANQGSEATYESGFVIDKFPISRPNLTFSTLTVSNMSPEDSSIYLCSVPSPGGRNYGYTFGSGTRLTVV.